These T cell receptor beta chains were read from a single sample in a study of shared clonotypes between healthy human individuals. Sequenced by immunoSEQ multiplex PCR; TCRdb stores in-frame clones only, minus some. The data show about 870,000 clones, nearly 95% seen once. Sequenced sample: naive CD8+ T cells sorted from blood. These receptors all stem from a young man in good health. CDR3s include the opening cysteine and the closing phenylalanine or tryptophan. A D gene is named only where the DNA matches it firmly. Clone size, where shown, is once, few, many, or a class for clones that have expanded.

size | J | D | V | DNA | CDR3
few | TRBJ1-5 | . | TRBV7-9 | TGTGCCAGCAGCTTAGGAGGATATAGCAATCAGCCCCAGCATTTT | CASSLGGYSNQPQHF
. | TRBJ2-7 | . | TRBV4-1 | TGCGCCAGCAGCCTCTCCCCGGGGAGCCGCGCCTACGAGCAGTACTTC | CASSLSPGSRAYEQYF
. | TRBJ2-1 | . | TRBV9 | TGTGCCAGCAGTGAGACTAACCCGGATGAGCAGTTCTTC | CASSETNPDEQFF
. | TRBJ2-7 | . | TRBV27 | TGTGCCAGCAGTTTATCGGCAGCCCGATCGCGCTTCTACGAGCAGTACTTC | CASSLSAARSRFYEQYF
few | TRBJ2-2 | . | TRBV7-9 | TGTGCCAGCAGACCGACCGACAGGAGCACCGGGGAGCTGTTTTTT | CASRPTDRSTGELFF
. | TRBJ1-5 | . | TRBV4-1 | TGCGCCAGCAGCCAAGTTCTGGACGGACTTAGCAATCAGCCCCAGCATTTT | CASSQVLDGLSNQPQHF
. | TRBJ2-7 | . | TRBV28 | TGTGCCAGCAGGAACAGCTACGAGCAGTACTTC | CASRNSYEQYF
. | TRBJ2-3 | . | TRBV4-1 | TGCGCCAGCAGCCACGACCGGGATCCCTTCACAGATACGCAGTATTTT | CASSHDRDPFTDTQYF
. | TRBJ2-1 | TRBD1 | TRBV27 | TGTGCCAGCAGTTTTCTAACGACAGGGCGAAGCCCAACCTACAATGAGCAGTTCTTC | CASSFLTTGRSPTYNEQFF
once | TRBJ1-4 | TRBD1 | TRBV6-6 | TGTGCCAGCAGTTACTTAACAGGGGCCCCTTCTAAAAAACTGTTTTTT | CASSYLTGAPSKKLFF
once | TRBJ2-3 | . | TRBV9 | TGTGCCAGCAGCGTAGCTACGTCGGCTAGCGGCACAGATACGCAGTATTTT | CASSVATSASGTDTQYF
. | TRBJ1-1 | . | TRBV5-1 | TGCGCCAGCAGCTTGGAGCCTCTGGGCACTGTGAACACTGAAGCTTTCTTT | CASSLEPLGTVNTEAFF
. | TRBJ2-1 | . | TRBV6-4 | TGTGCCAGCAGTGACCGTCCAGCTTTAGCCATGTACAATGAGCAGTTCTTC | CASSDRPALAMYNEQFF
. | TRBJ2-3 | . | TRBV4-1 | TGCGCCAGCAGCCAACTTACTAGCACAGATACGCAGTATTTT | CASSQLTSTDTQYF
once | TRBJ1-2 | . | TRBV4-1 | TGCGCCAGCAGCCAAGATCCCGATAACTATGGCTACACCTTC | CASSQDPDNYGYTF
. | TRBJ2-1 | . | TRBV7-2 | TGTGCCAGCAGCTTAGCAGGGTTTAGACAGGACCTAAACAATGAGCAGTTCTTC | CASSLAGFRQDLNNEQFF
once | TRBJ2-7 | TRBD2 | TRBV10-2 | TGCGCCAGCGAGGTAGGCGGGAGTACTTACGAGCAGTACTTC | CASEVGGSTYEQYF
. | TRBJ2-1 | . | TRBV18 | TGTGCCAGCTCACCAGAAGGGTACTCCTACAATGAGCAGTTCTTC | CASSPEGYSYNEQFF
few | TRBJ2-7 | . | TRBV7-8 | TGTGCCAGCAGCCCCCTGTCGGCCGAGCAGTACTTC | CASSPLSAEQYF
. | TRBJ2-1 | TRBD1 | TRBV5-4 | TGTGCCAGCAGCCTCCCGACAGGGGGGGGATTAGACAATGAGCAGTTCTTC | CASSLPTGGGLDNEQFF
. | TRBJ2-5 | TRBD1 | TRBV27 | TGTGCCAGCAGTAGAGGGACAGGGGGCTTGGAGACCCAGTACTTC | CASSRGTGGLETQYF
. | TRBJ2-7 | . | TRBV7-6 | TGTGCCAGCAGCCAGGAGAACTACGAGCAGTACTTC | CASSQENYEQYF
. | TRBJ1-2 | . | TRBV29-1 | TGCAGCGTGGAAGGGGCAGATGGCTACACCTTC | CSVEGADGYTF
. | TRBJ1-2 | TRBD1 | TRBV6-5 | TGTGCCAGCAGTTACTTTCGGACAGGTTCCTATGGCTACACCTTC | CASSYFRTGSYGYTF
. | TRBJ1-3 | . | TRBV9 | TGTGCCAGCAGCCACCGGGGGACCTTGTATTTT | CASSHRGTLYF
. | TRBJ1-4 | . | TRBV7-8 | TGTGCCAGCAGCTTCAGGCCTACAGGGAGTGATGAAAAACTGTTTTTT | CASSFRPTGSDEKLFF
once | TRBJ2-7 | . | TRBV7-9 | TGTGCCAGCAGTCCTGGGGGTCCATCCTACGAGCAGTGCTTC | CASSPGGPSYEQCF
. | TRBJ2-5 | . | TRBV2 | TGTGCCAGCAGTGACGGCAGGGGAACTGAGACCCAGTACTTC | CASSDGRGTETQYF
once | TRBJ1-3 | . | TRBV28 | TGTGCCAGCAGCTTATCCTCCGGACAAAATCTTGGAAACACCATATATTTT | CASSLSSGQNLGNTIYF
. | TRBJ1-1 | TRBD1 | TRBV2 | TGTGCCAGCAGTGAAACTCGGGACAGGGCTAACACTGAAGCTTTCTTT | CASSETRDRANTEAFF
. | TRBJ2-7 | TRBD1 | TRBV15 | TGTGCCACCAGCAGAGAAAAACAGGGGCGCTCCTACGAGCAGTACTTC | CATSREKQGRSYEQYF
. | TRBJ2-1 | TRBD2 | TRBV5-1 | TGCGCCAGCAGCTTGGAGACTAGCGGGGCGGCCAATGAGCAGTTCTTC | CASSLETSGAANEQFF
. | TRBJ2-7 | . | TRBV27 | TGTGCCAGCAGTCCTCTCGACAAGCCCTCACCCTACGAGCAGTACTTC | CASSPLDKPSPYEQYF
. | TRBJ2-7 | TRBD2 | TRBV7-9 | TGTGCCAGCAGCCTCCCGAAAGCGGGAAGGGCCTACGAGCAGTACTTC | CASSLPKAGRAYEQYF
. | TRBJ2-7 | . | TRBV11-3 | TGTGCCAGCAGCTTCGGCTCCCCACCCTACGAGCAGTACTTC | CASSFGSPPYEQYF
. | TRBJ2-1 | . | TRBV10-3 | TGTGCCATCAGTGAGGGAATCGGCTACAATGAGCAGTTCTTC | CAISEGIGYNEQFF
few | TRBJ2-3 | . | TRBV27 | TGTGCCAGCAGTTTAAATGGCGGCACAGATACGCAGTATTTT | CASSLNGGTDTQYF
. | TRBJ1-2 | TRBD1 | TRBV5-6 | TGTGCCAGCAGCTTAGACAGGGGGTTCGTACCTAACTATGGCTACACCTTC | CASSLDRGFVPNYGYTF
. | TRBJ2-7 | TRBD2 | TRBV4-1 | TGCGCCAGCAGCCAAGCGGATTCGACTAGCGGGGCCTTAGATTCCCCCTACGAGCAGTACTTC | CASSQADSTSGALDSPYEQYF
. | TRBJ1-4 | . | TRBV4-1 | TGCGCCAGCAGCCCCGTCACTGTAAATGAAAAACTGTTTTTT | CASSPVTVNEKLFF
. | TRBJ2-3 | TRBD2 | TRBV28 | TGTGCCAGCAGCCCTCTCCTAGCGGGGCTAAGCACAGATACGCAGTATTTT | CASSPLLAGLSTDTQYF
. | TRBJ2-7 | . | TRBV6-1 | TGTGCCAGCAGTGAGGGTCGTTATATTACCTACGAGCAGTACTTC | CASSEGRYITYEQYF
. | TRBJ2-7 | TRBD1 | TRBV27 | TGTGCCAGCAGTGACCGTTTGGGGACAGCGGCCTACGAGCAGTACTTC | CASSDRLGTAAYEQYF
. | TRBJ1-4 | TRBD1 | TRBV4-1 | TGCGCCAGCAGCCAAGGACAGGGGGCTGGGACTAATGAAAAACTGTTTTTT | CASSQGQGAGTNEKLFF
once | TRBJ1-4 | TRBD1 | TRBV19 | TGTGCCAGTAGCCCAGGGGGCCCTGAAAAACTGTTTTTT | CASSPGGPEKLFF
. | TRBJ1-1 | TRBD1 | TRBV28 | TGTGCCAGCAGCCAAAACCTGGGACAGGTCACTGAAGCTTTCTTT | CASSQNLGQVTEAFF
. | TRBJ2-5 | . | TRBV29-1 | TGCAGCGTGGCTTCCCCCTTGGAGACCCAGTACTTC | CSVASPLETQYF
. | TRBJ2-7 | TRBD2 | TRBV5-4 | TGTGCCAGCAGCTACCCGGGACTAGCGGACTACGAGCAGTACTTC | CASSYPGLADYEQYF
. | TRBJ2-1 | TRBD2 | TRBV27 | TGTGCCAGCTGGGTCGGGCTAGCGGGACGGGAGCAGTTCTTC | CASWVGLAGREQFF